The clone carrying this TCR beta chain showed up just once. The antigen is unknown. Profiling relied on immunoSEQ multiplex PCR, and the TCRdb table lists in-frame clones only, not all of them. The profile shows approximately 220,000 clones, roughly 89% of them singletons. This record belongs to a study of cytomegalovirus exposure and HLA in healthy donors. Broader study findings: The study labeled more than 150 TCR beta chains cytomegalovirus-associated. Most TCR sequences were uncommon, yet certain public TCRs appeared in many donors. As was reported, the classifier diagnosed cytomegalovirus status with high specificity and sensitivity.

The donors formed part of the roughly 120-subject validation cohort, distinct from the roughly 670-subject first cohort. The TCR was taken from a man between 18 and 29 years old in good health and CMV-seronegative. Source material: PBMCs.

CDR3 DNA sequence: TGCGCCAGCACCCTGTCGGGGGCCTACAATGAGCAGTTCTTC. Translation: CASTLSGAYNEQFF. The V call is TRBV5-1, the J call TRBJ2-1; D is perhaps TRBD2 (6 bases). Between the trimmed V and J ends, which lost 6 bases and 2 bases, there was a span of 12 bases. Germline CDR1 and CDR2: SGHRS and YFSETQ. The CDR3 sequence is 14 residues long.